This T cell receptor (beta chain) is from a study of CD8+ T cells in alopecia areata. General study results and limits: Tissue-resident alphabeta T cells belonging to normal skin likewise get sequenced within scalp specimens. Especially in alopecia totalis/universalis, lesional scalp showed greater clonality than normal scalp did. Patients shared TCRs less clearly than mice did, possibly owing to HLA.

With respect to this clone: Antigen specificity is unknown.

The CDR3 consists of 15 residues. Germline lookup yields CDR1 MGHRA and CDR2 YSYEKL. Trimming took 0 bases from V and 2 from J; bases not matched to a gene: 2. RNA extraction and reverse transcription yielded cDNA as sequencing template. Using immunoSEQ multiplex PCR, the repertoire was profiled, and TCRdb retains in-frame clones only, with some absent. The sample holds 110,000 to 150,000 clones, approximately 60% seen once. CD4+ and CD8+ T cells were sorted from PBMCs. This sequence joins TRBV4-1 and TRBJ2-3, with 7 bases aligning to TRBD2. The source material was CD8+ T cells sorted from blood. This clonotype was obtained from a human donor in good health. The CDR3 DNA reads as TGCGCCAGCAGCCAAGATCTAGCGGCCACAGATACGCAGTATTTT. This gives the protein CASSQDLAATDTQYF.